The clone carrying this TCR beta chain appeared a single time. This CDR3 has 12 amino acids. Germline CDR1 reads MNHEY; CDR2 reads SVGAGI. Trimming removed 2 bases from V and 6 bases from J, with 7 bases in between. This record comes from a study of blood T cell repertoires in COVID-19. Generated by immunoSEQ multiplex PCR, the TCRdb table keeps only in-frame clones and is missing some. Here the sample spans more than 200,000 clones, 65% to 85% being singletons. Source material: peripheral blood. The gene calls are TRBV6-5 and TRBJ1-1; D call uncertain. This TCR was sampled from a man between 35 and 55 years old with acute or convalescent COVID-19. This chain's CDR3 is CASSYGGPEAFF. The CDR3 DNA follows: TGTGCCAGCAGTTACGGCGGGCCTGAAGCTTTCTTT.